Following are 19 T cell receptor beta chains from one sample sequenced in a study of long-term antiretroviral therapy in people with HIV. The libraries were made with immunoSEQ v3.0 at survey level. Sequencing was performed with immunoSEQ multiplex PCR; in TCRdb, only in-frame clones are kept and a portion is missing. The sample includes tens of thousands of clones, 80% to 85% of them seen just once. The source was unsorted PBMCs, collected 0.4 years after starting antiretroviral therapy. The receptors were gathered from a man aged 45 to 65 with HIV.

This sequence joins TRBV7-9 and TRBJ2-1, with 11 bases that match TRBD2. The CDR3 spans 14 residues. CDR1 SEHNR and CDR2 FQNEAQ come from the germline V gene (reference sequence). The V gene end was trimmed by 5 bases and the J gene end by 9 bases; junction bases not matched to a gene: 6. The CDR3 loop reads CASSLGLAVFEQFF. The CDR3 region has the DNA TGTGCCAGCAGCCTGGGACTAGCGGTATTTGAGCAGTTCTTC.

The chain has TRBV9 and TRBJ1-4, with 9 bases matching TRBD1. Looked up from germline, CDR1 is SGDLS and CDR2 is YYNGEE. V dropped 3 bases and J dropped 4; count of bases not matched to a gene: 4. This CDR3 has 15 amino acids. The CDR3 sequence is CASSAVTGGNEKLFF. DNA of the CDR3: TGTGCCAGCAGCGCGGTGACAGGGGGTAATGAAAAACTGTTTTTT.

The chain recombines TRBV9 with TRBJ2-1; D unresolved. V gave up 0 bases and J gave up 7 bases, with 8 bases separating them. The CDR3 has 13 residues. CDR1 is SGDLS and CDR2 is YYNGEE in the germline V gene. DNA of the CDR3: TGTGCCAGCAGCGTAGTGGGTAGGAATGAGCAGTTCTTC. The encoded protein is CASSVVGRNEQFF.

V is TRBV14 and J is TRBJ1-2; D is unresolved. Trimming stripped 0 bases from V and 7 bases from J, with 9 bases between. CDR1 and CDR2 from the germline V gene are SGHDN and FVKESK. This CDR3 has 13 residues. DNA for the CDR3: TGTGCCAGCAGCCAAGATTTGAGGGTTGGCTACACCTTC. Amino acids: CASSQDLRVGYTF.

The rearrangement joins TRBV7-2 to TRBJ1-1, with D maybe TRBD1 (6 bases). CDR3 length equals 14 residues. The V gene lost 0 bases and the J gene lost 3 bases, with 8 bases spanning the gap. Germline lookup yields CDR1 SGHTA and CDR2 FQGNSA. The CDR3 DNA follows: TGTGCCAGCAGCTTAGCGGGGACACACACTGAAGCTTTCTTT. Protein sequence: CASSLAGTHTEAFF.

The CDR3 nucleotides are TGTGCCAGCAGTGAAAGGGGGGTTCCTGGGACAGGGTCCTACGAGCAGTACTTC. Translating gives CASSERGVPGTGSYEQYF. The chain recombines TRBV2 with TRBJ2-7; 9 positions match TRBD1. J was trimmed by 1 base and V by 2 bases; bases with no gene match: 12. The germline CDR1 and CDR2 sequences are SNHLY and FYNNEI. The CDR3 totals 18 residues.

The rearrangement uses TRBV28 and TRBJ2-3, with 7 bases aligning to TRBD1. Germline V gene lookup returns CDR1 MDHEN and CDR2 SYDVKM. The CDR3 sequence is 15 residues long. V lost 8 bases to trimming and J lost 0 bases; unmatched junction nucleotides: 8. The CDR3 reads CASGSGQESTDTQYF. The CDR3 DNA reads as TGTGCCAGCGGGTCCGGACAGGAGAGCACAGATACGCAGTATTTT.

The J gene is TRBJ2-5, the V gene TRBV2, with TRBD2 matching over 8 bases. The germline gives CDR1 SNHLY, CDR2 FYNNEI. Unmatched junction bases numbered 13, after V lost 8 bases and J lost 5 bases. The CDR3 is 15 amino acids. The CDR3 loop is CASRRAGGVRETQYF. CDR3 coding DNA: TGTGCCAGCCGACGGGCGGGGGGCGTTCGGGAGACCCAGTACTTC.

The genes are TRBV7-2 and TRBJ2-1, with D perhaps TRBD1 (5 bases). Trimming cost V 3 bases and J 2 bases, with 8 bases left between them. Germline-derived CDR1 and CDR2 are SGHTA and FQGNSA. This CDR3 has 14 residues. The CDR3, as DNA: TGTGCCAGCAGCTTCGACAGCCCCTACAATGAGCAGTTCTTC. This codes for CASSFDSPYNEQFF.

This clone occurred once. CDR3 amino acids: CSVALGTGGTYEQYF. DNA of the CDR3: TGCAGCGTTGCCCTCGGGACAGGGGGCACCTACGAGCAGTACTTC. The chain recombines TRBV29-1 with TRBJ2-7; 12 nucleotides agree with TRBD1. Trimming at V came to 4 bases and at J to 2 bases, leaving 6 bases not matched to a gene. The length of the CDR3 is 15 residues. Germline CDR1 is SQVTM and CDR2 is ANQGSEA.

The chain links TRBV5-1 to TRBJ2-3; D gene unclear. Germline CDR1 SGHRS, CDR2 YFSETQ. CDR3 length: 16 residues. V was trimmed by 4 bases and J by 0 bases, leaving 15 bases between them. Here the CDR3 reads CASSLAVVKSTDTQYF. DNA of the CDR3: TGCGCCAGCAGCCTCGCGGTAGTGAAGAGCACAGATACGCAGTATTTT. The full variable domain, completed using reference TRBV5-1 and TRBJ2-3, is KAGVTQTPRYLIKTRGQQVTLSCSPISGHRSVSWYQQTPGQGLQFLFEYFSETQRNKGNFPGRFSGRQFSNSRSEMNVSTLELGDSALYLCASSLAVVKSTDTQYFGPGTRLTVL.

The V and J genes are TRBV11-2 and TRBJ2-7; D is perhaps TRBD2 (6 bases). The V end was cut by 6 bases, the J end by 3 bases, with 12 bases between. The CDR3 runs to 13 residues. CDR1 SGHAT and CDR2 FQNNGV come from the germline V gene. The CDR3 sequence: CASRRLGVYEQYF. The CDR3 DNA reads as TGTGCCAGCAGGCGACTAGGGGTCTACGAGCAGTACTTC.

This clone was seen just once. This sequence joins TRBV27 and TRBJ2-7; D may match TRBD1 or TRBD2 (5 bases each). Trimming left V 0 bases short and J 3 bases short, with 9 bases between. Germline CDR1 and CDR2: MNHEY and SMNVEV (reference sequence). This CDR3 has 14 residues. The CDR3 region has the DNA TGTGCCAGCAGTTTATCCGCAGGGAGCTACGAGCAGTACTTC. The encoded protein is CASSLSAGSYEQYF.

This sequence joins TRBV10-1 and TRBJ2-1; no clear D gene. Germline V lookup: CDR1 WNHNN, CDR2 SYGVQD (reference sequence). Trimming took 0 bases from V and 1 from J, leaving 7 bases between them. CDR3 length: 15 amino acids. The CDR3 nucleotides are TGCGCCAGCAGTGAGTCAAAAGGGTCCTACAATGAGCAGTTCTTC. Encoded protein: CASSESKGSYNEQFF.

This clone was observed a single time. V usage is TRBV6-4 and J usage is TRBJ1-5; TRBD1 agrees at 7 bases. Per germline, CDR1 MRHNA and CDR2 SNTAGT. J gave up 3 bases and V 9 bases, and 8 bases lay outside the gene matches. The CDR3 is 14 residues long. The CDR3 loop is CASRLGTDNQPQHF. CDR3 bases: TGTGCCAGTAGACTAGGGACAGACAATCAGCCCCAGCATTTT.

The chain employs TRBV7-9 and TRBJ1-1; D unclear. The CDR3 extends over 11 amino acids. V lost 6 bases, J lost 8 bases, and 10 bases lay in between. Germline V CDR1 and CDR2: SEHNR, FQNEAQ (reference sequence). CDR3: CASSRANEAFF. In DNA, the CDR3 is TGTGCCAGCAGTAGGGCTAACGAAGCTTTCTTT.

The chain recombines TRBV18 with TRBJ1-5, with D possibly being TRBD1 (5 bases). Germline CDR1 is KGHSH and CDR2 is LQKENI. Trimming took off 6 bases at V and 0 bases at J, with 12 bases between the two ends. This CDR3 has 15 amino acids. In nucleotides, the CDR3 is TGTGCCAGCTCGCGGGACGGCTATAGCAATCAGCCCCAGCATTTT. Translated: CASSRDGYSNQPQHF.

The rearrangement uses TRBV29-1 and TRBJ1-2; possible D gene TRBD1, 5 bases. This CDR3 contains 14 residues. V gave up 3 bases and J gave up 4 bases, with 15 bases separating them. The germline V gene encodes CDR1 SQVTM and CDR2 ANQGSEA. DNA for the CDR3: TGCAGCGTTGATAAGGTCGGGACTATCTATGGCTACACCTTC. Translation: CSVDKVGTIYGYTF.

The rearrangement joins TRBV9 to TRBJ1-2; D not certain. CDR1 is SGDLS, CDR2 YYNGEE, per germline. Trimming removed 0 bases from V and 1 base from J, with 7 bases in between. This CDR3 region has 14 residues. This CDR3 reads CASSVGVGNYGYTF. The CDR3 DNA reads TGTGCCAGCAGCGTAGGGGTGGGTAACTATGGCTACACCTTC. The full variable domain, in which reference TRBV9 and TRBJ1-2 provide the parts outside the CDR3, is DSGVTQTPKHLITATGQRVTLRCSPRSGDLSVYWYQQSLDQGLQFLIQYYNGEERAKGNILERFSAQQFPDLHSELNLSSLELGDSALYFCASSVGVGNYGYTFGSGTRLTVV.